Shown below are 27 T cell receptor beta chains from a single sample sequenced in a study of cytomegalovirus exposure and HLA in healthy donors. The table came from immunoSEQ multiplex PCR; TCRdb's copy has only in-frame clones and leaves some out. The table includes 260,000 or so clones, about 90% detected once. The sample taken for sequencing was PBMCs. These receptors all come from a woman in her 30s in good health and CMV-seronegative.

The chain carries TRBV5-1 and TRBJ1-1; 8 bases align to TRBD1. Per germline, CDR1 SGHRS and CDR2 YFSETQ. The CDR3 runs 15 residues. V shed 2 bases and J 2 bases; nucleotides not matched to a gene: 5. The CDR3 loop is CASSFGTGLNTEAFF. The CDR3 bases are TGCGCCAGCAGCTTTGGGACAGGCCTTAACACTGAAGCTTTCTTT.

This chain uses TRBV6-1 with TRBJ1-5, with 7 bases matching TRBD1. After removal of 5 bases from V and 1 base from J, the junction contained 5 bases not matched to a gene. This CDR3 comprises 15 residues. The germline gives CDR1 MNHNS, CDR2 SASEGT. The CDR3 protein is CASSSGTASNQPQHF. For the CDR3, the DNA is TGTGCCAGCAGTTCCGGGACAGCCAGCAATCAGCCCCAGCATTTT.

The rearrangement joins TRBV27 to TRBJ1-4, with 12 bases identical to TRBD1. This CDR3 region has 17 residues. V lost 5 bases to trimming and J lost 8 bases; unmatched junction nucleotides: 12. Looked up from germline, CDR1 is MNHEY and CDR2 is SMNVEV (reference sequence). Here the CDR3 reads CASSKTGTGGAREKLFF. Written as DNA, the CDR3 is TGTGCCAGCAGTAAAACCGGGACAGGGGGCGCGAGGGAAAAACTGTTTTTT.

Here the CDR3 DNA reads TGTGCCAGCAGCTCTGGGACAGGTCCCGGGACCGGGGAGCTGTTTTTT. This sequence encodes CASSSGTGPGTGELFF. The V and J genes are TRBV7-7 and TRBJ2-2, with TRBD1 identical over 8 bases. CDR1 and CDR2 from the germline V gene are SSHAT and FNYEAQ (reference sequence). This CDR3 is built from 16 residues. V dropped 4 bases and J dropped 5; count of bases not matched to a gene: 9.

The table lists this clone with a count of one. The chain uses TRBV21-1 and TRBJ2-7; TRBD1 was called by the table and not checked on the DNA. TRBV21-1 is recorded as a pseudogene. The CDR3 covers 15 residues. CDR3 nucleotide sequence: TGTGCCAGCAGCAAAAGGGTAAGGGGGACCTACGAGCAGTACTTC. It codes for CASSKRVRGTYEQYF.

This rearrangement joins TRBV28 to TRBJ2-5; D gene uncertain. Between the trimmed V and J ends, which lost 5 bases and 5 bases, there was a span of 12 bases. Looked up from germline, CDR1 is MDHEN and CDR2 is SYDVKM. The CDR3 loop spans 13 amino acids. The CDR3 DNA sequence: TGTGCCAGCAGTCCTCACTTACTCGAGACCCAGTACTTC. This codes for CASSPHLLETQYF.

The chain has TRBV5-1 and TRBJ1-1, with 9 nucleotides matching TRBD1. J lost 0 bases, V lost 1 base, and 4 bases had no gene match. Germline loops: CDR1 SGHRS, CDR2 YFSETQ. The CDR3 is made up of 16 amino acids. In DNA, the CDR3 is TGCGCCAGCAGCTTGACCGGGACAGGGCTGAACACTGAAGCTTTCTTT. It is translated as CASSLTGTGLNTEAFF.

Remarks on this clone: The same CDR3 also results from other DNA sequences found in this sample. The chain combines TRBV9 with TRBJ2-7, with D perhaps matching TRBD2 (5 bases). The CDR3 spans 14 residues. The germline gives CDR1 SGDLS, CDR2 YYNGEE. Trimming pared 0 bases from V and 1 base from J, leaving 8 bases between. The CDR3 sequence: CASSVAERSYEQYF. The CDR3 DNA reads as TGTGCCAGCAGCGTAGCCGAGCGGTCCTACGAGCAGTACTTC.

V gene TRBV18 combines with J gene TRBJ1-1, with TRBD1 matching 8 bases. This CDR3 is built from 16 residues. Germline assignment: CDR1 KGHSH and CDR2 LQKENI. Trimming cost V 3 bases and J 2 bases; bases outside gene matches: 8. This CDR3 is CASSPVDRGLNTEAFF. CDR3 sequence (DNA): TGTGCCAGCTCACCGGTCGACAGGGGATTAAACACTGAAGCTTTCTTT. Full variable domain (outside the CDR3, taken from reference TRBV18 and TRBJ1-1): NAGVMQNPRHLVRRRGQEARLRCSPMKGHSHVYWYRQLPEEGLKFMVYLQKENIIDESGMPKERFSAEFPKEGPSILRIQQVVRGDSAAYFCASSPVDRGLNTEAFFGQGTRLTVV.

This chain uses TRBV5-6 with TRBJ2-3, with TRBD2 identical over 8 bases. This CDR3 is built from 16 residues. In germline, CDR1 is SGHDT, CDR2 YYEEEE. The V gene end was trimmed by 4 bases and the J gene end by 5 bases; junction bases not matched to a gene: 12. This CDR3 is CASSKRWSGRKDTQYF. The CDR3, as DNA: TGTGCCAGCAGCAAGAGGTGGAGCGGGAGAAAAGATACGCAGTATTTT.

This sequence joins TRBV25-1 and TRBJ1-2, with D possibly matching TRBD1 (5 bases). CDR1 is MGHDK and CDR2 is SYGVNS in the germline V gene. The CDR3 is 14 amino acids. V was trimmed by 5 bases and J by 1 base, leaving 11 bases between them. In DNA, the CDR3 is TGTGCCAGCAGTCTTGGGGGGGGTAACTATGGCTACACCTTC. It specifies CASSLGGGNYGYTF.

The J gene is TRBJ2-7, the V gene TRBV25-1; 14 nucleotides agree with TRBD2. The V and J ends lost 4 bases and 7 bases, in that order; junction bases with no gene match: 9. The CDR3 totals 16 residues. Germline CDR1 and CDR2: MGHDK and SYGVNS. CDR3: CASSGGLAGVKREQYF. CDR3 nucleotides: TGTGCCAGCAGTGGGGGACTAGCGGGAGTTAAAAGAGAGCAGTACTTC.

This clone was picked up one time. The V call is TRBV7-6, the J call TRBJ1-1; D gene ambiguous. Deletions cut 5 bases from V and 1 base from J, with 11 bases between. The CDR3 extends over 14 amino acids. The germline CDR1 and CDR2 sequences are SGHVS and FNYEAQ. CDR3 bases: TGTGCCAGCAGCCCCTACGCAGGGAACACTGAAGCTTTCTTT. This encodes CASSPYAGNTEAFF.

V usage is TRBV4-1 and J usage is TRBJ1-1; 10 bases agree with TRBD1. The CDR3 contains 15 residues. Germline lookup yields CDR1 MGHRA and CDR2 YSYEKL. Losses at the gene ends were 5 bases for V and 5 bases for J; bases not matched to a gene: 8. The CDR3 loop reads CASSYSGTGETEAFF. The DNA of the CDR3 is TGCGCCAGCAGCTACTCCGGGACAGGGGAGACTGAAGCTTTCTTT.

The CDR3 DNA reads as TGTGCCAGCAGCCAAAACGTCGCGAACCGCCTCCACGAGCAGTACTTC. Translating gives CASSQNVANRLHEQYF. V gene TRBV14 combines with J gene TRBJ2-7; no clear D. CDR1 is SGHDN and CDR2 is FVKESK in the germline V gene. CDR3 size: 16 residues. The V end lost 2 bases, the J end lost 5 bases, and 19 bases lay between the germline ends.

This clone was recorded a few times. The DNA for the CDR3 is TGCGCCAGCAGTGAGTCGGGACTAGCGGTTACAAGGGGCAATGAGCAGTTCTTC. Residues: CASSESGLAVTRGNEQFF. The rearrangement joins TRBV10-2 to TRBJ2-1; TRBD2 matches at 11 bases. V was pared by 0 bases and J by 6 bases, with 10 bases of the junction left unmatched. The CDR3 spans 18 residues. CDR1 and CDR2 (germline): WSHSY, SAAADI.

The J gene is TRBJ2-7, the V gene TRBV7-3, with D perhaps being TRBD1 or TRBD2 (5 bases each). The CDR3 is 14 residues long. The germline CDR1 and CDR2 sequences are SGHTA and FQGTGA. V gave up 5 bases and J gave up 3 bases, with 14 bases separating them. The CDR3 protein is CASSEGPGGYEQYF. The CDR3 bases are TGTGCCAGCAGCGAGGGACCTGGCGGCTACGAGCAGTACTTC.

The chain employs TRBV29-1 and TRBJ1-2; D not resolved. The V gene lost 0 bases and the J gene lost 0 bases, with 14 bases spanning the gap. Germline lookup yields CDR1 SQVTM and CDR2 ANQGSEA. The CDR3 runs 16 residues. CDR3 bases: TGCAGCGTTGAAGATACGGGCAAGGACGCTAACTATGGCTACACCTTC. Translation gives CSVEDTGKDANYGYTF.

Comments on this clone: The identical CDR3 is also encoded by other nucleotide sequences in the sample. The rearrangement uses TRBV27 and TRBJ2-7; D remains unclear. The length of the CDR3 is 13 residues. The V gene lost 3 bases and the J gene lost 2 bases, with 8 bases spanning the gap. The V gene's germline CDR1 is MNHEY and CDR2 SMNVEV (reference sequence). CDR3 region: CASSFSGTYEQYF. In DNA form, the CDR3 reads TGTGCCAGCAGTTTCTCAGGTACCTACGAGCAGTACTTC.

The chain combines TRBV7-2 with TRBJ2-3; 7 bases are shared with TRBD2. V was clipped by 0 bases and J by 10 bases; unmatched bases: 1. Germline V CDR1 and CDR2: SGHTA, FQGNSA. The CDR3 is made up of 12 amino acids. The CDR3 DNA follows: TGTGCCAGCAGCTTAGCTCTAGCGGCGCAGTATTTT. It specifies CASSLALAAQYF.

The V and J genes are TRBV27 and TRBJ2-7; 8 positions agree with TRBD2. The length of the CDR3 is 18 residues. Germline V gene lookup returns CDR1 MNHEY and CDR2 SMNVEV (reference sequence). V lost 2 bases and J lost 3; bases outside the gene matches: 15. The CDR3, as DNA: TGTGCCAGCAGTTTAACCGGGGGGGGACTTCTGAACTTCTACGAGCAGTACTTC. Translating gives CASSLTGGGLLNFYEQYF.

This clone was found many times. This chain uses TRBV7-6 with TRBJ2-2; 8 bases are shared with TRBD1. Per germline, CDR1 SGHVS and CDR2 FNYEAQ. The CDR3 has 16 amino acids. The J segment lost 7 bases and the V segment lost 1 base, leaving 8 bases of the junction unmatched. CDR3 nucleotides: TGTGCCAGCAGCTTAGAAGGCAGGGGGCACCACGGGGAGCTGTTTTTT. This gives the protein CASSLEGRGHHGELFF.

This chain joins TRBV28 and TRBJ2-3, with 9 bases aligning to TRBD1. V lost 5 bases, J lost 2 bases, and 5 bases stayed unmatched. The CDR3 has 15 amino acids. Germline V gives CDR1 MDHEN, CDR2 SYDVKM. The CDR3, as DNA: TGTGCCAGCAGTGGCAGGGACAGGGCCACAGATACGCAGTATTTT. This sequence encodes CASSGRDRATDTQYF.

About this clone: Distinct nucleotide sequences in the sample also encode this CDR3. The J gene is TRBJ2-3, the V gene TRBV28; unclear D gene. The V end was cut by 3 bases, the J end by 5 bases, with 3 bases between. The CDR3 length is 11 residues. CDR1 is MDHEN, CDR2 SYDVKM, per germline. The CDR3 nucleotides are TGTGCCAGCAGTTTCGGAGATACGCAGTATTTT. Translation: CASSFGDTQYF.

This rearrangement joins TRBV15 to TRBJ2-3; 7 nucleotides match TRBD2. Germline lookup yields CDR1 LNHNV and CDR2 YYDKDF (reference sequence). With 7 bases clipped from V and 8 bases from J, the junction kept 12 bases outside the gene matches. CDR3 length: 14 amino acids. The CDR3 spells CATTSRGGAGTQYF. CDR3 DNA sequence: TGTGCCACCACCAGCCGCGGGGGAGCGGGTACGCAGTATTTT.

This rearrangement joins TRBV28 to TRBJ1-4; D is unresolved. Germline V gene lookup returns CDR1 MDHEN and CDR2 SYDVKM. Trimming cost V 1 base and J 7 bases, with 19 bases left between them. The CDR3 extends over 17 amino acids. The CDR3 DNA reads TGTGCCAGCAGTTTATCTCGCGACGGCTTCGGAGGTGAAAAACTGTTTTTT. It yields the protein CASSLSRDGFGGEKLFF.

The chain links TRBV6-6 to TRBJ1-2, with D perhaps matching TRBD1 (6 bases). From germline, CDR1 is MNHNY and CDR2 SVGAGI (reference sequence). The CDR3 has 15 amino acids. Trimming pared 0 bases from V and 3 bases from J, leaving 11 bases between. CDR3: CASSYSAGDDYGYTF. The CDR3 DNA reads TGTGCCAGCAGTTACTCCGCAGGGGATGACTATGGCTACACCTTC.